This TCR beta chain is drawn from a study of cytomegalovirus exposure and HLA in healthy donors. Vbeta (60) and Jbeta (13) primers were used in the PCR. Profiling relied on immunoSEQ multiplex PCR, and the TCRdb table lists in-frame clones only, not all of them. The data contain around 140,000 clones, roughly 73% of them singletons. The study's findings and limits: Confirmation in vitro established that a few CMV-associated chains were specific for CMV antigens.

Details on this clone: Its target is unknown.

The CDR3 is made up of 13 amino acids. V was pared by 3 bases and J by 4 bases, with 10 bases between. Germline CDR1 and CDR2: SGHNT and YYREEE (reference sequence). Sequencing was performed on PBMCs. The clonotype comes from a male donor in good health and CMV-seronegative. The gene calls are TRBV5-4 and TRBJ1-2; possible D gene TRBD1, 5 bases. In DNA form, the CDR3 reads TGTGCCAGCAGCTCTGACAGTCTCTATGGCTACACCTTC. This gives the protein CASSSDSLYGYTF.